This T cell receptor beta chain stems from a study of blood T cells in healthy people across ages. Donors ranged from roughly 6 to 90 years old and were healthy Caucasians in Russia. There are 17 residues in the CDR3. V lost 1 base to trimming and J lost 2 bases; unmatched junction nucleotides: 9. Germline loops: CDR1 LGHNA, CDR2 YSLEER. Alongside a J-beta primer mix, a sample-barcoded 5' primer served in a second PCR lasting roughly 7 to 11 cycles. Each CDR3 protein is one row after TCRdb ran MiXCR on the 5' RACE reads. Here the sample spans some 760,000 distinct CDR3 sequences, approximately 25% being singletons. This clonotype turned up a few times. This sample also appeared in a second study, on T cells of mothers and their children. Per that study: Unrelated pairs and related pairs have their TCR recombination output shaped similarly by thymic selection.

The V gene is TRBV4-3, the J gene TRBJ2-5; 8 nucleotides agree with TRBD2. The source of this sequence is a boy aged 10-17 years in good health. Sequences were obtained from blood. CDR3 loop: CASSQAFARGGQETQYF. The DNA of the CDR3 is TGCGCCAGCAGCCAAGCGTTCGCCCGGGGGGGTCAAGAGACCCAGTACTTC.